This T cell receptor gamma chain was captured by sequencing in a study of gamma delta lymphoproliferative disorders and STAT genes. At the level of the study: Each gamma-chain library started from at least 50 ng of genomic DNA, using the LymphoTrack Dx TCRG Assay. Delta libraries were made per EuroClonality-NGS working group procedure.

With CATT, TCRdb re-called clones from the multiplex PCR reads. The data contain 4,000 to 4,500 gamma-chain clones, about 7% of them singletons. The receptor sequences were amplified from genomic DNA of peripheral blood mononuclear cells. This clone is medium-sized (0.01 to 0.1%) in the sample. The V gene end was trimmed by 3 bases and the J gene end by 2 bases; junction bases not matched to a gene: 9. The germline V gene has CDR1 VENAVY and CDR2 YDSYNSRV. This CDR3 comprises 16 residues. This chain connects TRGV8 to TRGJP2. TCRdb supplies no J gene; here it was assigned by aligning the nucleotide sequence to germline. The sequence came from a human donor in good health. Sequenced: blood. CDR3 amino acids: CATWDAHLSSDWIKTF. The CDR3 nucleotides read TGTGCCACCTGGGATGCCCATCTAAGTAGTGATTGGATCAAGACGTTT.